This T cell receptor beta chain was retrieved from a study of a mutant IDH1 vaccine in newly diagnosed glioma. Study-wide points: Apparently, pseudoprogression bore no relation to changes among the top peripheral T cell clonotypes.

Produced via immunoSEQ multiplex PCR; TCRdb's table is partial and in-frame only. Seen here are approximately 41,000 clones, about 78% observed once, and the top ten hold around 6.5%. Germline V gives CDR1 SGHDN, CDR2 FVKESK. Trimming shortened V by 4 bases and J by 7 bases, and 13 bases separated the two germline ends. The CDR3 spans 14 residues. The time point here: week 23, last vaccination. Every vaccination contained 300 ug of the mutant IDH1 20-mer peptide and was paired with topical imiquimod. Donors had new WHO grade 3 or 4 IDH1-mutant, ATRX-lost astrocytomas. A word on this clone: The antigen is not known.

This sample comprised PBMCs, obtained from a glioma patient whose treatment included an IDH1 peptide vaccine. The chain recombines TRBV14 with TRBJ2-2, with TRBD1 as a possible D gene (6 bases). The receptor comes from a woman aged 40 to 50 with glioma. Some clones in this sample may be carry-over from other donors' samples. CDR3 DNA: TGTGCCAGCAGCCGGGGGCCAGTTGGCGGGGAGCTGTTTTTT. Amino acid sequence: CASSRGPVGGELFF. The complete variable domain, with remaining parts taken from reference TRBV14 and TRBJ2-2, reads EAGVTQFPSHSVIEKGQTVTLRCDPISGHDNLYWYRRVMGKEIKFLLHFVKESKQDESGMPNNRFLAERTGGTYSTLKVQPAELEDSGVYFCASSRGPVGGELFFGEGSRLTVL.